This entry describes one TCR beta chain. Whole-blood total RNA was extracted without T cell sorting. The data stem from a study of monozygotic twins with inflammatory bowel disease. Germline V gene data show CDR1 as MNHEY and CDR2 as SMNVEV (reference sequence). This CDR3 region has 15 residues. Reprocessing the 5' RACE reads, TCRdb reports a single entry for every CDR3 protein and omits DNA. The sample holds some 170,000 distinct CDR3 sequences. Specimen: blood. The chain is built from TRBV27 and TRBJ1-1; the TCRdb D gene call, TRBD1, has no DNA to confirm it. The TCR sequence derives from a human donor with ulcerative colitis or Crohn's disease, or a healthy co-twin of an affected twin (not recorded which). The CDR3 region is CASSFQGAGNTEAFF.